The 27 T cell receptor beta chains below all came from one sample that was sequenced in a study of blood T cell repertoires in COVID-19. Generated by immunoSEQ multiplex PCR, the TCRdb table keeps only in-frame clones and is missing some. This sample has fewer than 120,000 clones, with around nine tenths found just once. Specimen: peripheral blood. The receptors were gathered from a human donor in a cohort sampled during active COVID-19.

This clone appeared once. The V call is TRBV28, the J call TRBJ1-5, with 11 bases that match TRBD1. The CDR3 contains 16 residues. The J segment lost 9 bases and the V segment lost 3 bases, leaving 10 bases of the junction unmatched. The germline gives CDR1 MDHEN, CDR2 SYDVKM. This chain's CDR3 is CASSFRGGTGGWPQHF. The CDR3 DNA follows: TGTGCCAGCAGTTTCAGGGGTGGGACAGGGGGTTGGCCCCAGCATTTT. The variable domain in full, with the rest retrieved from reference TRBV28 and TRBJ1-5, is DVKVTQSSRYLVKRTGEKVFLECVQDMDHENMFWYRQDPGLGLRLIYFSYDVKMKEKGDIPEGYSVSREKKERFSLILESASTNQTSMYLCASSFRGGTGGWPQHFGDGTRLSIL.

The chain couples TRBV5-1 to TRBJ2-1; 11 bases fit TRBD1. J was trimmed by 6 bases and V by 4 bases; bases with no gene match: 6. Germline CDR1 SGHRS, CDR2 YFSETQ. The CDR3 has 15 amino acids. This chain's CDR3 is CASSPGQGAINEQFF. CDR3 DNA: TGCGCCAGCAGCCCAGGACAGGGGGCGATCAATGAGCAGTTCTTC.

The sample holds a few counts of this clone. CDR3 protein: CASSQGTGRNQPQHF. Written as DNA, the CDR3 is TGTGCCAGCAGCCAAGGGACAGGGCGAAATCAGCCCCAGCATTTT. The rearrangement links TRBV14 to TRBJ1-5, with 8 bases identical to TRBD1. The length of the CDR3 is 15 residues. The V gene end was trimmed by 1 base and the J gene end by 4 bases; junction bases not matched to a gene: 3. Germline V gives CDR1 SGHDN, CDR2 FVKESK.

This clone was detected only once. The V and J genes are TRBV9 and TRBJ2-1, with TRBD2 matching 9 bases. The V gene's germline CDR1 is SGDLS and CDR2 YYNGEE. Trimming at V came to 5 bases and at J to 8 bases, leaving 11 bases not matched to a gene. The CDR3 totals 15 residues. The CDR3 DNA follows: TGTGCCAGCAGGAGGGAAGCGGGAGGCGTCGATGAGCAGTTCTTC. This encodes CASRREAGGVDEQFF.

The chain employs TRBV19 and TRBJ1-2, with TRBD1 matching 9 bases. Germline CDR1 reads LNHDA; CDR2 reads SQIVND (reference sequence). This CDR3 is 15 amino acids long. Germline trimming cut 8 bases from V and 2 bases from J; bases unmatched to any gene: 9. The CDR3 sequence is CASQSPGTGNYGYTF. The DNA for the CDR3 is TGTGCCAGTCAAAGTCCCGGGACAGGGAACTATGGCTACACCTTC.

The chain is built from TRBV27 and TRBJ2-7; D is undetermined. The CDR3 is 14 residues long. With 0 bases removed from V and 4 bases from J, the gap between germline ends came to 10 bases. Germline V gene data show CDR1 as MNHEY and CDR2 as SMNVEV (reference sequence). The CDR3 here is CASSLSAPNYEQYF. In DNA form, the CDR3 reads TGTGCCAGCAGTTTATCGGCCCCAAATTACGAGCAGTACTTC.

The rearrangement uses TRBV4-2 and TRBJ2-1; 10 positions match TRBD2. J was trimmed by 4 bases and V by 1 base; bases with no gene match: 4. The CDR3 length is 16 residues. Germline V gives CDR1 LGHNA, CDR2 YNFKEQ. The CDR3 DNA reads TGTGCCAGCAGCCAAGCCGGACTAGCGGAGTACAATGAGCAGTTCTTC. Translated: CASSQAGLAEYNEQFF.

The CDR3 reads CASSSVPGQGANEQFF. CDR3 nucleotides: TGTGCCAGCAGTTCCGTCCCGGGACAGGGGGCCAATGAGCAGTTCTTC. The chain carries TRBV28 and TRBJ2-1; 12 positions agree with TRBD1. The CDR3 loop spans 16 amino acids. V lost 4 bases, J lost 6 bases, and 7 bases stayed unmatched. The germline V gene encodes CDR1 MDHEN and CDR2 SYDVKM.

The chain carries TRBV6-6 and TRBJ1-1; 7 bases fit TRBD1. V dropped 2 bases and J dropped 8; count of bases not matched to a gene: 2. Looked up from germline, CDR1 is MNHNY and CDR2 is SVGAGI (reference sequence). CDR3 length: 12 amino acids. CDR3 sequence (DNA): TGTGCCAGCAGTTACGCGGGACAGGAAGCTTTCTTT. This codes for CASSYAGQEAFF.

This clone was found many times. The chain recombines TRBV5-6 with TRBJ1-2; 8 bases match TRBD1. Losses at the gene ends were 4 bases for V and 4 bases for J; bases not matched to a gene: 9. In germline, CDR1 is SGHDT, CDR2 YYEEEE. The CDR3 loop spans 15 amino acids. This CDR3 reads CASSRGQGSLYGYTF. CDR3 DNA: TGTGCCAGCAGCCGCGGACAGGGATCCCTCTATGGCTACACCTTC.

CDR3 loop: CASSENPAGTGGTEAFF. Here the CDR3 DNA reads TGTGCCAGCAGTGAGAACCCCGCCGGGACAGGGGGAACTGAAGCTTTCTTT. The chain has TRBV2 and TRBJ1-1, with 11 bases that match TRBD1. The V gene end was trimmed by 3 bases and the J gene end by 5 bases; junction bases not matched to a gene: 11. Germline V gene sequence: CDR1 SNHLY, CDR2 FYNNEI. There are 17 residues in the CDR3.

This chain uses TRBV18 with TRBJ1-4, with a weak D call TRBD1 (5 bases). V dropped 3 bases and J dropped 8 bases, with 16 bases sitting between them. Germline CDR1 KGHSH, CDR2 LQKENI. The CDR3 runs 15 residues. The CDR3 region is CASSPQGYQYEKLFF. CDR3 bases: TGTGCCAGCTCACCGCAGGGTTATCAATACGAAAAACTGTTTTTT.

CDR3 sequence: CSVEDQGGQGTF. CDR3 DNA: TGCAGCGTTGAAGACCAGGGGGGACAGGGCACCTTC. The chain joins TRBV29-1 to TRBJ1-2, with 9 bases lining up with TRBD1. The germline V gene encodes CDR1 SQVTM and CDR2 ANQGSEA. The V and J ends lost 0 bases and 13 bases, in that order; junction bases with no gene match: 6. The CDR3 spans 12 residues. Drawing the rest from reference TRBV29-1 and TRBJ1-2, the complete variable domain is SAVISQKPSRDICQRGTSLTIQCQVDSQVTMMFWYRQQPGQSLTLIATANQGSEATYESGFVIDKFPISRPNLTFSTLTVSNMSPEDSSIYLCSVEDQGGQGTFGSGTRLTVV.

The chain employs TRBV19 and TRBJ2-2, with a possible D match to TRBD2 (7 bases). The CDR3 runs 17 residues. The germline V and J ends were trimmed by 6 bases and 1 base, with 18 bases remaining between them. CDR1 and CDR2 from the germline V gene are LNHDA and SQIVND (reference sequence). The CDR3 spells CASSKKGGQVNTGELFF. The CDR3 DNA sequence: TGTGCCAGTAGCAAAAAGGGGGGGCAGGTGAACACCGGGGAGCTGTTTTTT.

V is TRBV24-1 and J is TRBJ2-3; TRBD2 matches 12 bases. The J segment lost 9 bases and the V segment lost 3 bases, leaving 3 bases of the junction unmatched. The CDR3 is 14 residues long. Germline V gives CDR1 KGHDR, CDR2 SFDVKD. CDR3 DNA sequence: TGTGCCACCAGTGATCCCGGACTAGCGGGGACGCAGTATTTT. Its protein is CATSDPGLAGTQYF.

V usage is TRBV13 and J usage is TRBJ2-7; 10 bases match TRBD2. Germline values: CDR1 PRHDT, CDR2 FYEKMQ (reference sequence). CDR3 length: 16 amino acids. The junction had 5 bases not matched to a gene; V was cut back by 0 bases and J by 3 bases. The CDR3: CASSLGLSGGDYEQYF. The CDR3 DNA reads TGTGCCAGCAGCTTAGGCCTGAGCGGGGGGGACTACGAGCAGTACTTC.

The V and J genes are TRBV5-4 and TRBJ1-1; 10 bases align to TRBD1. Trimming cost V 4 bases and J 4 bases; bases outside gene matches: 4. The germline V gene has CDR1 SGHNT and CDR2 YYREEE (reference sequence). The CDR3 is 14 residues long. The CDR3 DNA sequence: TGTGCCAGCAGCATGACAGGGGGCGGCACTGAAGCTTTCTTT. Translation gives CASSMTGGGTEAFF.

The rearrangement links TRBV5-5 to TRBJ2-7, with D maybe TRBD2 (5 bases). Trimming removed 0 bases from V and 8 bases from J, with 18 bases in between. The CDR3 spans 15 residues. Germline CDR1 is SGHKS and CDR2 is YYEKEE (reference sequence). The CDR3 protein is CASSLEAGAVFKQYF. CDR3 coding DNA: TGTGCCAGCAGCTTGGAGGCCGGAGCGGTATTCAAGCAGTACTTC.

V is TRBV11-3 and J is TRBJ1-1; TRBD1 agrees at 9 bases. J gave up 1 base and V 3 bases, and 3 bases lay outside the gene matches. CDR1 is SGHNT, CDR2 YENEEA, per germline. The CDR3 runs to 15 residues. The CDR3 sequence is CASSFSGQGNTEAFF. The DNA of the CDR3 is TGTGCCAGCAGCTTCTCGGGACAGGGGAACACTGAAGCTTTCTTT.

This clone appeared a single time. The CDR3 nucleotides read TGCAGCGTCTCCAAACTACAGGGGCAGGTAGACACCTTC. Residues: CSVSKLQGQVDTF. V and J are TRBV29-1 and TRBJ1-2; the match to TRBD1 covers 7 bases. V shed 6 bases and J 12 bases; nucleotides not matched to a gene: 16. The germline gives CDR1 SQVTM, CDR2 ANQGSEA. The CDR3 loop spans 13 amino acids.

This clone was seen a few times. The sample carries other DNA sequences with the same CDR3. The DNA of the CDR3 is TGTGCCTGGAATGCGGGGGGCACAGATACGCAGTATTTT. Translation: CAWNAGGTDTQYF. The chain employs TRBV30 and TRBJ2-3; 7 bases align to TRBD2. After removal of 4 bases from V and 1 base from J, the junction contained 2 bases not matched to a gene. The CDR3 loop spans 13 amino acids. In germline, CDR1 is GTSNPN, CDR2 SVGIG (reference sequence).

The V gene is TRBV27, the J gene TRBJ2-3; D is uncertain. This CDR3 spans 14 amino acids. Germline V lookup: CDR1 MNHEY, CDR2 SMNVEV (reference sequence). Trimming shortened V by 6 bases and J by 1 base, and 11 bases separated the two germline ends. The DNA of the CDR3 is TGTGCCAGCAGGGAGCGCCCACGCACAGATACGCAGTATTTT. Protein product: CASRERPRTDTQYF.

The chain recombines TRBV6-5 with TRBJ1-6, with D maybe TRBD1 (5 bases). The CDR3 has 13 residues. The V end lost 5 bases, the J end lost 7 bases, and 9 bases lay between the germline ends. Germline V gene lookup returns CDR1 MNHEY and CDR2 SVGAGI. The DNA for the CDR3 is TGTGCCAGCAGTCCAGGGTCAAATTCACCCCTCCACTTT. It yields the protein CASSPGSNSPLHF.

V usage is TRBV7-2 and J usage is TRBJ1-1; 7 bases are shared with TRBD1. From germline, CDR1 is SGHTA and CDR2 FQGNSA. V shed 3 bases and J 4 bases; nucleotides not matched to a gene: 5. This CDR3 is 14 amino acids long. The CDR3, as DNA: TGTGCCAGCAGCTTGACAGGGTCTGGCACTGAAGCTTTCTTT. This encodes CASSLTGSGTEAFF.

The chain has TRBV28 and TRBJ2-5, with 9 bases identical to TRBD2. The CDR3 is made up of 15 amino acids. From germline, CDR1 is MDHEN and CDR2 SYDVKM. Unmatched junction bases numbered 5, after V lost 2 bases and J lost 4 bases. The CDR3 DNA sequence: TGTGCCAGCAGTTTAATTCCAGCGGGAGGAGAGACCCAGTACTTC. As protein: CASSLIPAGGETQYF.

This chain links TRBV6-2 or TRBV6-3 with TRBJ2-1, with no clear D. Between the trimmed V and J ends, which lost 6 bases and 13 bases, there was a span of 13 bases. Germline V gene sequence: CDR1 MNHEY, CDR2 SVGEGT. The CDR3 spans 11 residues. This CDR3 is CASSPASNQFF. The CDR3 region has the DNA TGTGCCAGCAGCCCCGCTAGTAACCAGTTCTTC.

This chain uses TRBV18 with TRBJ2-5; the D gene is possibly TRBD1 (6 bases). There are 16 residues in the CDR3. CDR1 KGHSH and CDR2 LQKENI come from the germline V gene. Trimming cost V 3 bases and J 2 bases, with 16 bases left between them. The CDR3 region is CASSPFRDNRQETQYF. Here the CDR3 DNA reads TGTGCCAGCTCACCTTTTCGGGACAATAGGCAAGAGACCCAGTACTTC.